This T cell receptor (beta chain) was identified in a study of blood T cell repertoires in COVID-19. On the study more broadly: The United States, Italy and Spain were the sources of the acute and convalescent COVID-19 samples. Sources were T cells, B-cell-depleted T cells, or PBMCs; the material itself was cDNA or gDNA.

Categorization into cohorts depended on clinical history that participants reported. Recovery among Cohort 3 donors was established by two negative PCRs, clearance, or symptom resolution. Method: immunoSEQ multiplex PCR; TCRdb's copy keeps in-frame clones and lacks some. Of 200,000 to 300,000 clones listed, about 89% are singletons. Only one count was recorded for this clone. CDR1 and CDR2 (germline): SQVTM, ANQGSEA. The CDR3 runs to 15 residues. V lost 4 bases to trimming and J lost 7 bases; unmatched junction nucleotides: 11. The TCR originated in a woman aged 18-30 years who had recovered from COVID-19. Sequenced material: PBMCs or T cells enriched from blood (not recorded which). The rearrangement joins TRBV29-1 to TRBJ2-1; 9 nucleotides agree with TRBD2. The CDR3 bases are TGCAGCGTTGCGGGTTCTAGCGGGAACGTGAATGAGCAGTTCTTC. Its protein is CSVAGSSGNVNEQFF.